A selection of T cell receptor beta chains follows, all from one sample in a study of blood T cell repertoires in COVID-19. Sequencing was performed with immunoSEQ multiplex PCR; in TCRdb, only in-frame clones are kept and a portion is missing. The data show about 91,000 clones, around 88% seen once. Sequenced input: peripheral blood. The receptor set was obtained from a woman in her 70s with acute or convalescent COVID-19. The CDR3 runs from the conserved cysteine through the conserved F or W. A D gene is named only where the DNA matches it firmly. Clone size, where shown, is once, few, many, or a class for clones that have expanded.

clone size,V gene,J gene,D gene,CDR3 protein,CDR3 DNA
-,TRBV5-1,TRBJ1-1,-,CASSRGQLNTEAFF,TGCGCCAGCAGCCGTGGACAGCTGAACACTGAAGCTTTCTTT
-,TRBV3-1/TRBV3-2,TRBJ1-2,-,CASSQIQHYGYTF,TGTGCCAGCAGCCAGATACAGCACTATGGCTACACCTTC
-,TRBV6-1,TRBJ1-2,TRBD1,CASSDQGAPLYGYTF,TGTGCCAGCAGTGATCAGGGGGCTCCCCTCTATGGCTACACCTTC
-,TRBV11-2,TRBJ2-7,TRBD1,CASSNSGTASYEQYF,TGTGCCAGCAGCAACTCCGGGACAGCCTCCTACGAGCAGTACTTC
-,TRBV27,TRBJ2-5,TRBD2,CASSTMGPTSGRAFHPGQETQYF,TGTGCCAGCAGCACTATGGGGCCGACTAGCGGGAGGGCCTTCCACCCTGGCCAAGAGACCCAGTACTTC
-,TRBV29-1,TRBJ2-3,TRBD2,CSGFGAGGTDTQYF,TGCAGCGGGTTTGGAGCGGGGGGCACAGATACGCAGTATTTT
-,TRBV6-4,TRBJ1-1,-,CASSDLEGRDTEAFF,TGTGCCAGCAGTGACTTGGAGGGCAGGGACACTGAAGCTTTCTTT
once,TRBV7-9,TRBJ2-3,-,CASSLLVSDTQYF,TGTGCCAGCAGCTTACTAGTCTCAGATACGCAGTATTTT
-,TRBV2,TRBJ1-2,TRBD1,CASREFRQGGYTF,TGTGCCAGCAGGGAGTTCCGACAGGGAGGCTACACCTTC
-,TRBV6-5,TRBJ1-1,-,CASTRHPFSEAFF,TGTGCCAGCACGCGACACCCGTTTTCTGAAGCTTTCTTT
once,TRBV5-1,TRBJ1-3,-,CASSFEGNTIYF,TGCGCCAGCAGCTTCGAGGGAAACACCATATATTTT
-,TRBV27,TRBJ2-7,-,CASSLSEGFYEQYF,TGTGCCAGCAGTTTATCAGAGGGTTTCTACGAGCAGTACTTC
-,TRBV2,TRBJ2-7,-,CASSRRTNYEQYF,TGTGCCAGCAGTAGGCGGACTAACTACGAGCAGTACTTC
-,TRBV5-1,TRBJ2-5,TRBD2,CASSLWTSGYQETQYF,TGCGCCAGCAGCTTGTGGACTAGCGGGTACCAAGAGACCCAGTACTTC
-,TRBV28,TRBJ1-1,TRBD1,CASSSYRGKDTEAFF,TGTGCCAGCAGTTCATACAGGGGGAAGGACACTGAAGCTTTCTTT
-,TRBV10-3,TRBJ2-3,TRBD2,CASRTTSGVDVRDTQYF,TGTGCCTCCCGGACGACTAGCGGGGTGGATGTGAGGGATACGCAGTATTTT
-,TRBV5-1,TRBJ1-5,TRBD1,CASSTGTVDQPQHF,TGCGCCAGCAGCACCGGGACAGTAGATCAGCCCCAGCATTTT
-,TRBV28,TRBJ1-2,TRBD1,CATKGRGPYGYTF,TGTGCCACGAAGGGCAGGGGGCCCTATGGCTACACCTTC
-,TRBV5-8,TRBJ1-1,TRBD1,CASSPGQVNTEAFF,TGTGCCAGCAGCCCGGGACAGGTGAACACTGAAGCTTTCTTT